This T cell receptor (beta chain) was observed in a study of blood T cells in healthy people across ages. The authors ran a second PCR of about 7 to 11 cycles using a sample-barcoded 5' primer and a J-beta primer mix. Template switching added a 12-random-nucleotide identifier to every cDNA molecule. TCRdb fed the 5' RACE reads into MiXCR, producing one record per CDR3 protein. The sample consists of roughly 2 million distinct CDR3 sequences, about 50% of them appearing once. The CDR3 has 14 residues. Germline CDR1 reads MNHNY; CDR2 reads SVGAGI (reference sequence). The sequenced sample was blood. The chain carries TRBV6-6 and TRBJ2-5; D is perhaps TRBD2 (5 bases). Near its end, the DNA agrees better with TRBJ2-7, so the J call may be wrong. This clonotype originated in a woman aged 40 to 50 in good health. CDR3: CASSHLKGSDEQYF. In DNA form, the CDR3 reads TGTGCCAGCAGCCACCTGAAGGGTAGCGACGAGCAGTACTTC.